The source of this TCR beta chain is a study of molecular identifiers for immune sequencing clone quantification. Overall study: Naive CD8 cell RNA, from 20,000 or 100,000 cells, was split five ways in replicates, with four sequenced.

Sorting recovered naive CD8 T cells on a CD8+CD4-CCR7+CD45RA+ profile. TCRdb independently ran MiXCR on the PCR reads; one entry per CDR3 protein. The sample includes nearly 650,000 distinct CDR3 sequences, 25% seen only once; the top ten take 0.78%. Points on this clonotype: Germline is not matched at one junction end, which may reflect a read error.

This CDR3 is built from 15 residues. CDR1 is SNHLY and CDR2 is FYNNEI in the germline V gene. The V call is TRBV2, the J call TRBJ2-2; 11 nucleotides align to TRBD2. The TCR originated in a human donor in good health. Some libraries in this study had Jurkat cell RNA spiked in. Specimen: naive CD8+ T cells from blood, with Jurkat cell RNA spiked in. Stated subset: FACS-sorted CD8+CD4-CCR7+CD45RA+ naive T cells. The CDR3 coding sequence is TGTGCCGGCAGCCCCGGGACTAGCGGCACCGGGGAGCTGTTTTTT. Translated, it gives CAGSPGTSGTGELFF.